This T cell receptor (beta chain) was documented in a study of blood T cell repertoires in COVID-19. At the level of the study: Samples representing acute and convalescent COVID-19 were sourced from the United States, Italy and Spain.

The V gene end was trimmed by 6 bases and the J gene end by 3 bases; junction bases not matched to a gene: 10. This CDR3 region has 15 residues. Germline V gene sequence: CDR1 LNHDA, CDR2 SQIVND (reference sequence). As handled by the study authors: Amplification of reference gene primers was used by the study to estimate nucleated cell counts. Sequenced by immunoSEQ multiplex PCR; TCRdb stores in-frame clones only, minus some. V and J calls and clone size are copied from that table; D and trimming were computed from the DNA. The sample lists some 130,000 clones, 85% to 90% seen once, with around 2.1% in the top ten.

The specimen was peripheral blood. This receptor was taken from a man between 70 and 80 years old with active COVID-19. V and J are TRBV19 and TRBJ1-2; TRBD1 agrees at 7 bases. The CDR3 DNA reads TGTGCCAGTAGGCAGGGGGTTATCAAGGACTATGGCTACACCTTC. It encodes CASRQGVIKDYGYTF.